Sequencing of this T cell receptor beta chain was carried out in a study of blood T cell repertoires in COVID-19. Original handling: Amplification from reference gene primers served as the basis for estimated nucleated cell counts. Here immunoSEQ multiplex PCR was the method, and the copy in TCRdb shows in-frame clones only, minus some. The DNA was the basis for D and trimming; V, J and clone size are from that table. The sample holds about 280,000 clones; around 84% are singletons and the top ten take about 5%. The sample holds one count of this clone. Germline V gives CDR1 GTSNPN, CDR2 SVGIG (reference sequence). The V segment lost 2 bases and the J segment 7 bases; nucleotides outside the gene matches: 12. The CDR3 totals 15 residues. Participant ages covered about 18 to 89 years across around 25 US areas. Assignment of participants to cohorts was predicated upon participant-reported clinical history. Exposed enrollees encountered a COVID-19 case at some point within 2 weeks before study entry.

The chain is built from TRBV30 and TRBJ2-7; 9 bases are a match to TRBD2. The sequence was obtained from a man aged 35-49 years who had been exposed to COVID-19. The sample comprised PBMCs or T cells enriched from blood (not recorded which). CDR3 in amino acids: CAWSFGPSGDWEQYF. The CDR3 DNA reads as TGTGCCTGGAGTTTCGGGCCTAGCGGGGATTGGGAGCAGTACTTC.